This T cell receptor beta chain was sequenced in a study of T cell repertoires in cytomegalovirus infection (dated by TCRdb to between 2019 and 2020). About the investigation overall: Because public TCR beta signatures pointed to carriage of CMV infection together with the matching HLA type, the HLA type of each donor mattered for the analysis. Summary of the overall study and its limitations: Cumulative frequency of public TCR beta family members discriminated carriers of CMV infection plus the relevant HLA type in this cohort and an independent approximately 370-donor cohort. The ex vivo response was dominated by HLA-C-restricted CMV-specific TCR beta clonotypes, which also provided the single most frequent clonotype in two of eight donors.

This clonotype was found a few times. Its antigen is currently not known. No qualities accompany the bases; no much larger clone lies one base away. The sequencing machine was an Illumina HiSeq 1500. TCRdb passed the public sequencing reads through fastp at Q25 and MiXCR, retaining productive beta sequences. Rows are unified per CDR3 protein, each entry keeping the most common DNA and genes. The sample records fewer than 550,000 distinct CDR3 sequences, about a quarter of which are singletons. The ten largest make up approximately 13% of the sample. From the cysteine through the phenylalanine, the CDR3 covers 16 amino acids. Only the CDR3 part of the read is kept: 48 bases, read in frame from the first base. Based on the germline V gene (reference sequence), the CDR1 and CDR2 sequences are DFQATT and SNEGSKA. The germline V end is reduced by 6 bases and the J end by 10 bases; junction bases left unmatched: 16.

The receptor chain draws on TRBV20-1 and TRBJ2-1, and TRBD2 aligns with 12 junction nucleotides. Source material: PBMCs. The TCR was taken from a human donor in good health (CMV status not recorded). Some clones in this sample may be carry-over from other donors' samples. The DNA reads as follows: TGCAGTGCAGAGACGGGACTAGCGGGTGGTATCCCCGAGCAGTTCTTC. Protein translation: CSAETGLAGGIPEQFF.